Listed below are T cell receptor beta chains from one sample, sequenced in a study of blood T cell repertoires in COVID-19. The data were produced by immunoSEQ multiplex PCR, yet TCRdb's version contains in-frame clones alone and is incomplete. Of some 64,000 clones listed, more than 65% are singletons. Sequenced: peripheral blood. Source of these receptors: a human donor in a cohort sampled during active COVID-19. The CDR3 runs from the conserved cysteine through the conserved F or W. The D gene is left open where the match is weak. Not all rows give a size; the values are once, few, many and, for expanded clones, a class.

d_gene,j_gene,abundance,v_gene,CDR3nt,CDR3aa
TRBD1,TRBJ1-2,NA,TRBV5-6,TGTGCCAGCAGCCTCCGGGACAGGGGTGCGGTCATTGGCTACACCTTC,CASSLRDRGAVIGYTF
NA,TRBJ2-6,NA,TRBV4-2,TGTGCCAGCAGCCAAGATCCGCGGCCCTCTGGGGCCAACGTCCTGACTTTC,CASSQDPRPSGANVLTF
NA,TRBJ2-7,few,TRBV7-8,TGTGCCAGCAGCTTAACCCGCGGCGAGCAGTACTTC,CASSLTRGEQYF
NA,TRBJ1-5,NA,TRBV11-2,TGTGCCAGCAGCTTAGATCCCGGGAGCAATCAGCCCCAGCATTTT,CASSLDPGSNQPQHF
TRBD2,TRBJ2-1,NA,TRBV7-3,TGTGCCAGCAGCTCTCGGACTAGCGGGGGTAGGGATGAGCAGTTCTTC,CASSSRTSGGRDEQFF
NA,TRBJ2-3,medium-sized,TRBV19,TGTGCCAGTAGTATCTCCAGTGGCGGGGTCACAGATACGCAGTATTTT,CASSISSGGVTDTQYF
TRBD1,TRBJ1-1,NA,TRBV30,TGTGCCTCGACAGGGGAGGGAATGAACACTGAAGCTTTCTTT,CASTGEGMNTEAFF
TRBD2,TRBJ2-2,NA,TRBV2,TGTGCCAGCAGTGAATCGGGACTAGGGGCCGGGGAGCTGTTTTTT,CASSESGLGAGELFF
TRBD2,TRBJ2-2,NA,TRBV7-3,TGTGCCAGCAGCTTAACACTAGCGGGGGCTTCGGGCACCGGGGAGCTGTTTTTT,CASSLTLAGASGTGELFF
NA,TRBJ1-5,few,TRBV2,TGTGCCAGCAGCGTCGGTCTCGAGTATCAGCCCCAGCATTTT,CASSVGLEYQPQHF
NA,TRBJ2-1,once,TRBV5-1,TGCGCCAGCAGCTTGGTGGGGGCTGGCAATGAGCAGTTCTTC,CASSLVGAGNEQFF
TRBD1,TRBJ1-1,few,TRBV7-9,TGTGCCAGCAGCTTAGCAGACAGGGCAACTGAAGCTTTCTTT,CASSLADRATEAFF
NA,TRBJ2-7,NA,TRBV5-6,TGTGCCAGCAGCTTGGATCGAGGTCCCTACGAGCAGTACTTC,CASSLDRGPYEQYF
TRBD1,TRBJ1-1,few,TRBV29-1,TGCAGCGCCGGGGGACAGGGGAACACTGAAGCTTTCTTT,CSAGGQGNTEAFF
TRBD1,TRBJ1-1,NA,TRBV30,TGTGCCTGGAGTGCCCGACAGGGAAAAACTGAAGCTTTCTTT,CAWSARQGKTEAFF
NA,TRBJ2-6,NA,TRBV24-1,TGTGCCACCAGTGACTATAAGGGGTTCTCTGGGGCCAACGTCCTGACTTTC,CATSDYKGFSGANVLTF
NA,TRBJ1-5,NA,TRBV6-5,TGTGCCAGCGGAGTAAGCAATCAGCCCCAGCATTTT,CASGVSNQPQHF
TRBD1,TRBJ1-1,NA,TRBV6-2/TRBV6-3,TGTGCCAGCAGTTACGACAGGGACACTGAAGCTTTCTTT,CASSYDRDTEAFF
NA,TRBJ1-6,NA,TRBV2,TGTGCCAGCAGTGATGAGACAGAGTATTATTCACCCCTCCACTTT,CASSDETEYYSPLHF
NA,TRBJ1-6,NA,TRBV20-1,TGCAGTGCTAGTATCGGGACACCTCCCTTCACCCTCCACTTT,CSASIGTPPFTLHF
NA,TRBJ1-4,NA,TRBV28,TGTGCCAGCACCCCGCCCGGTCCGGGGGCTAATGAAAAACTGTTTTTT,CASTPPGPGANEKLFF
TRBD1,TRBJ2-1,NA,TRBV2,TGTGCCAGCACCAGACAGGGGTCAAATGAGCAGTTCTTC,CASTRQGSNEQFF
NA,TRBJ1-2,NA,TRBV7-9,TGTGCCAGCAGCTCAACAGGGTATGGCTACACCTTC,CASSSTGYGYTF
TRBD1,TRBJ2-3,many,TRBV4-3,TGCGCCAGCAGCCAAGACAGGGGGCGAAATACGCAGTATTTT,CASSQDRGRNTQYF
TRBD1,TRBJ1-4,NA,TRBV20-1,TGCAGTGCTACACAGGGGGGCGAACTGTTTTTT,CSATQGGELFF
TRBD1,TRBJ1-2,NA,TRBV7-9,TGTGCCAGCAGCTTTGGGACAGGGGGCTACGTAGGCGGCTACACCTTC,CASSFGTGGYVGGYTF
TRBD1,TRBJ1-2,few,TRBV28,TGTGCCAGCAGACTGGACAGGAACTATGGCTACACCTTC,CASRLDRNYGYTF
NA,TRBJ1-5,few,TRBV2,TGTGCCAGCAGCGAGTCACACCCGGGTCAGCCCCAGCATTTT,CASSESHPGQPQHF